This T cell receptor beta chain was recovered during a study of T cells in Graves' hyperthyroidism and ophthalmopathy. General study results and limits: Ophthalmopathy onset followed model prediction by a median roughly 6 months.

This CDR3 contains 14 residues. V was cut by 5 bases and J by 0 bases, with 9 bases left in between. Germline V gene data show CDR1 as SGHVS and CDR2 as FQNEAQ. The CDR3 regions of TCR beta were amplified from RNA transcripts. An initial round of RT-PCR targeting the TCR CDR3 relied on the HTBI primer set. TCRdb re-derived calls from the multiplex PCR reads in MiXCR, one entry per CDR3 protein. The sample includes fewer than 200,000 distinct CDR3 sequences, about a sixth seen only once; the top ten take 25% to 30%. Stable disease denoted Graves' hyperthyroidism without ophthalmopathy progression within 18 months. Based on clinical symptoms, serum thyroxine and TRAb, thyroid ultrasound and orbital computed tomography, diagnoses were reached. This clonotype was observed many times. Its antigen is as yet unknown.

The specimen was blood. The gene calls are TRBV7-8 and TRBJ2-3; D is ambiguous. This sequence was found in a woman between 50 and 59 years old with Graves' hyperthyroidism. CDR3 bases: TGTGCCAGCAGCCGGGTGGCTAGCACAGATACGCAGTATTTT. Amino acid sequence: CASSRVASTDTQYF.